The clone carrying this T cell receptor beta chain was seen more than once but under ten times. These data are taken from a study of T-cell reconstitution after alpha-beta-depleted transplantation in children. Unique molecular identifiers were used to barcode this TCRbeta library. TCRdb re-derived calls from the PCR reads in MiXCR, one entry per CDR3 protein. This sample has about 270,000 distinct CDR3 sequences, with 9.9% found just once. The CDR3 totals 15 residues. Germline V lookup: CDR1 SGHDN, CDR2 FVKESK. J lost 7 bases, V lost 5 bases, and 6 bases had no gene match. The J gene is TRBJ2-1, the V gene TRBV14, with TRBD2 matching 12 bases. The TCR was taken from a human donor who donated a stem cell graft to a child with SCID. Sequencing was performed on PBMCs from the stem cell graft donor, taken from the stem cell graft. CDR3 in DNA: TGTGCCAGCAGCGCTAGCGGGGGGGCCGGGAATGAGCAGTTCTTC. Its translation: CASSASGGAGNEQFF.